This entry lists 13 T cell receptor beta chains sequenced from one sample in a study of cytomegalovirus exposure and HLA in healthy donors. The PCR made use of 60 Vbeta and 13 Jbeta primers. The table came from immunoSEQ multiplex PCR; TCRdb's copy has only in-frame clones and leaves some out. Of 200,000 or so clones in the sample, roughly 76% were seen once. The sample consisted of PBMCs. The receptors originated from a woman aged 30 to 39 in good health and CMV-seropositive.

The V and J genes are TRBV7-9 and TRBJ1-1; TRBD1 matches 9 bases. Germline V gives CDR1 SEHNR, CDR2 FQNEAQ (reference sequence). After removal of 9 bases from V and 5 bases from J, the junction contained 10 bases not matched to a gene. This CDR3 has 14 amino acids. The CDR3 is CASSWTGVGTEAFF. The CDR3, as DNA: TGTGCCAGTTCTTGGACAGGGGTAGGGACTGAAGCTTTCTTT. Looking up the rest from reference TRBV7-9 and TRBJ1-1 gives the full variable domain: DTGVSQNPRHKITKRGQNVTFRCDPISEHNRLYWYRQTLGQGPEFLTYFQNEAQLEKSRLLSDRFSAERPKGSFSTLEIQRTEQGDSAMYLCASSWTGVGTEAFFGQGTRLTVV.

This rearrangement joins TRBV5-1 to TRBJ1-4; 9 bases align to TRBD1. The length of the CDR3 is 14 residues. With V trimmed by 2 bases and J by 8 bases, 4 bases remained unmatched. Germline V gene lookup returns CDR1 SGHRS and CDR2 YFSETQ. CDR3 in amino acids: CASSLGQGSEKLFF. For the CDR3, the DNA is TGCGCCAGCAGCTTAGGACAGGGGAGCGAAAAACTGTTTTTT.

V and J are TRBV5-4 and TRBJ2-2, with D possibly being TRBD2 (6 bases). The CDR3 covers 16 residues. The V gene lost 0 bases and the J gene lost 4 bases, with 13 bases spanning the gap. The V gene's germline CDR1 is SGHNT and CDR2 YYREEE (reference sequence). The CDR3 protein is CASSLERGGFTGELFF. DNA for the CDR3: TGTGCCAGCAGCTTGGAGAGGGGAGGATTCACCGGGGAGCTGTTTTTT. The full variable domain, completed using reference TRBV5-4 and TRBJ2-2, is ETGVTQSPTHLIKTRGQQVTLRCSSQSGHNTVSWYQQALGQGPQFIFQYYREEENGRGNFPPRFSGLQFPNYSSELNVNALELDDSALYLCASSLERGGFTGELFFGEGSRLTVL.

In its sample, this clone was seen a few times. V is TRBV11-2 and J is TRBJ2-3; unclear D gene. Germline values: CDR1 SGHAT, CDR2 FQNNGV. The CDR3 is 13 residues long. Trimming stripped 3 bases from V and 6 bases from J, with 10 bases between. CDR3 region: CASSFVGWDTQYF. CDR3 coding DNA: TGTGCCAGCAGCTTCGTCGGGTGGGATACGCAGTATTTT.

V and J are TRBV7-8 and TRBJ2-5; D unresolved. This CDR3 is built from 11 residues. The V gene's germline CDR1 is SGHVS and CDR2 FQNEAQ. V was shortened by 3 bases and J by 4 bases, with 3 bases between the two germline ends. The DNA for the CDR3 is TGTGCCAGCAGCTTCTCAGAGACCCAGTACTTC. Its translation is CASSFSETQYF. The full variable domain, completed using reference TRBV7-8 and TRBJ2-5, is GAGVSQSPRYKVAKRGQDVALRCDPISGHVSLFWYQQALGQGPEFLTYFQNEAQLDKSGLPSDRFFAERPEGSVSTLKIQRTQQEDSAVYLCASSFSETQYFGPGTRLLVL.

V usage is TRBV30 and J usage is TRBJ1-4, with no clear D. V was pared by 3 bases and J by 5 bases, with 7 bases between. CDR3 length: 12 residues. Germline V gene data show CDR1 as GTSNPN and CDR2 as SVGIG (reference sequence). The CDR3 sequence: CAWSQHNEKLFF. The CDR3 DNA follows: TGTGCCTGGAGCCAACACAATGAAAAACTGTTTTTT.

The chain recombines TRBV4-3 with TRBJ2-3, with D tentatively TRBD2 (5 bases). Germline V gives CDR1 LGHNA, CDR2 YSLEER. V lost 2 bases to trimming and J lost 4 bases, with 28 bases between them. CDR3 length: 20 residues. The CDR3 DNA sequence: TGCGCCAGCAGCCAACCCCTCCGACTATCCCTACTAACTAACTCAGATACGCAGTATTTT. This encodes CASSQPLRLSLLTNSDTQYF.

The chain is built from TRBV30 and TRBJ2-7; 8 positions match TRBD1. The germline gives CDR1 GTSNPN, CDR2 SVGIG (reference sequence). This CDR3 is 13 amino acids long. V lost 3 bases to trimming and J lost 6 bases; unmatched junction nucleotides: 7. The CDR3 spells CAWRQQGVSEQYF. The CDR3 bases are TGTGCCTGGAGACAACAGGGGGTCTCCGAGCAGTACTTC.

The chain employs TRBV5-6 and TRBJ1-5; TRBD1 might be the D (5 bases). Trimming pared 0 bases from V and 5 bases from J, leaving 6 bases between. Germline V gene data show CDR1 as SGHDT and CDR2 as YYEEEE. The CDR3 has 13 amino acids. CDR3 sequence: CASSLAGHQPQHF. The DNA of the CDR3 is TGTGCCAGCAGCTTGGCAGGGCATCAGCCCCAGCATTTT.

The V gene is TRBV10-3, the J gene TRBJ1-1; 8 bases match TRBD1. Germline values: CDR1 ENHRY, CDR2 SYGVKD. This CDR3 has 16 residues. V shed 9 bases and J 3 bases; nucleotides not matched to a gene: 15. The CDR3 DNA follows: TGTGCCATTTCGGACAGGGCCAGGGACGGGGACACTGAAGCTTTCTTT. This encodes CAISDRARDGDTEAFF.

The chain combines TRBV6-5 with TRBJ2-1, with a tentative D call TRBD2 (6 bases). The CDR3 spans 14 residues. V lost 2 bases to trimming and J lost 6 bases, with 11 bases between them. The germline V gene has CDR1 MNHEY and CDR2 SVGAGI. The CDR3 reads CASSYGIAVNEQFF. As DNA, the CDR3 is TGTGCCAGCAGTTACGGAATAGCGGTCAATGAGCAGTTCTTC.

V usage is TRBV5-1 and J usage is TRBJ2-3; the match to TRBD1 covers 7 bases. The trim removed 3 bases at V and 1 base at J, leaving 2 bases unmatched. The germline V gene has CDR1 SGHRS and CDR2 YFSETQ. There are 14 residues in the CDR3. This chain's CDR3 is CASSSGQGTDTQYF. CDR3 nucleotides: TGCGCCAGCAGCTCCGGACAGGGCACAGATACGCAGTATTTT.

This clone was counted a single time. This CDR3 reads CASSQEGLGNKQPQHF. The CDR3, as DNA: TGCGCCAGCAGCCAAGAAGGTCTAGGAAATAAACAGCCCCAGCATTTT. The chain has TRBV4-1 and TRBJ1-5, with unresolved D. V gave up 0 bases and J gave up 7 bases, with 16 bases separating them. CDR3 length: 16 residues. Per germline, CDR1 MGHRA and CDR2 YSYEKL.